A single sample is the source of the 6 T cell receptor beta chains below, sequenced in a study of Ad26.COV2.S vaccination and SARS-CoV-2 variants. The protocol was immunoSEQ multiplex PCR, while the TCRdb copy is restricted to in-frame clones and leaves out a portion. The sample comprises 350,000 to 500,000 clones, more than 80% of which are singletons, and 12% rests with the top ten. Treatment reported: some 20 received Ad26.COV2.S at low or high dose, single or two shots; 5 received placebo; per-sample allocation not given. On day 63 after the first injection, vaccine and placebo recipients gave samples. The source was peripheral blood, collected in a trial of Ad26.COV2.S vaccine versus placebo. The receptors were gathered from a person between 18 and 59 years old who received the Ad26.COV2.S COVID-19 vaccine or a placebo.

The rearrangement uses TRBV6-2 or TRBV6-3 and TRBJ1-1; D gene uncertain. The V gene lost 2 bases and the J gene lost 8 bases, with 9 bases spanning the gap. This CDR3 spans 12 amino acids. Germline CDR1 MNHEY, CDR2 SVGEGT. The CDR3 nucleotides read TGTGCCAGCAGTTACAACAGCCTCGAAGCTTTCTTT. It translates to CASSYNSLEAFF.

This chain connects TRBV7-8 to TRBJ2-7, with D unclear. There are 18 residues in the CDR3. V lost 1 base, J lost 0 bases, and 19 bases lay in between. Germline loops: CDR1 SGHVS, CDR2 FQNEAQ. CDR3 residues: CASSLEGWGKSHSYEQYF. In DNA, the CDR3 is TGTGCCAGCAGCTTAGAAGGATGGGGAAAAAGCCACTCCTACGAGCAGTACTTC. Complete variable domain (other parts from reference TRBV7-8 and TRBJ2-7): GAGVSQSPRYKVAKRGQDVALRCDPISGHVSLFWYQQALGQGPEFLTYFQNEAQLDKSGLPSDRFFAERPEGSVSTLKIQRTQQEDSAVYLCASSLEGWGKSHSYEQYFGPGTRLTVT.

The chain recombines TRBV6-5 with TRBJ2-2; unclear D gene. Trimming removed 2 bases from V and 3 bases from J, with 7 bases in between. The germline gives CDR1 MNHEY, CDR2 SVGAGI. The CDR3 is 14 residues long. Here the CDR3 DNA reads TGTGCCAGCAGTTACGGCATAGACACCGGGGAGCTGTTTTTT. Translation: CASSYGIDTGELFF.

The rearrangement uses TRBV12-3 or TRBV12-4 and TRBJ2-1, with a tentative D call TRBD2 (7 bases). The ends were cut back, 2 bases at V and 12 bases at J, with 11 bases in the middle. The CDR3 is made up of 12 amino acids. CDR3 residues: CASSLSRGGQFF. The DNA of the CDR3 is TGTGCCAGCAGTTTATCGAGGGGGGGGCAGTTCTTC.

The rearrangement joins TRBV5-4 to TRBJ1-6; D is ambiguous. With 2 bases removed from V and 14 bases from J, the gap between germline ends came to 20 bases. The CDR3 sequence is 15 residues long. Germline assignment: CDR1 SGHNT and CDR2 YYREEE (reference sequence). DNA for the CDR3: TGTGCCAGCAGCTTATTGGGCGGCCTTACTTCTGCCCTCCACTTT. It translates to CASSLLGGLTSALHF.

The chain is built from TRBV5-1 and TRBJ1-2; 12 bases align to TRBD1. This CDR3 region has 15 residues. The V gene's germline CDR1 is SGHRS and CDR2 YFSETQ. The trim removed 5 bases at V and 4 bases at J, leaving 6 bases unmatched. CDR3: CASREGTGGGYGYTF. The CDR3, as DNA: TGCGCCAGCAGAGAAGGGACAGGGGGCGGCTATGGCTACACCTTC.